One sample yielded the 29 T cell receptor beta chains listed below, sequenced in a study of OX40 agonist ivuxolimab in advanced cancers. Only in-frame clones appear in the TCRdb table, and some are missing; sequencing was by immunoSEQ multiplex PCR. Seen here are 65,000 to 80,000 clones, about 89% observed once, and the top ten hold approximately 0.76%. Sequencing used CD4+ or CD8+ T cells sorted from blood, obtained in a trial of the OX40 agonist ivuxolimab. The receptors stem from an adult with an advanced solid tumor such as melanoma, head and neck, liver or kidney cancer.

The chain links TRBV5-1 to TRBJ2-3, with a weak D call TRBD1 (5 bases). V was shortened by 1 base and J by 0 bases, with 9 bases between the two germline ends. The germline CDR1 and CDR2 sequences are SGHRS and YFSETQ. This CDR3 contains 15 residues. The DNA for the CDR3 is TGCGCCAGCAGCTTGCCAGGGCTTAGCACAGATACGCAGTATTTT. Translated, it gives CASSLPGLSTDTQYF.

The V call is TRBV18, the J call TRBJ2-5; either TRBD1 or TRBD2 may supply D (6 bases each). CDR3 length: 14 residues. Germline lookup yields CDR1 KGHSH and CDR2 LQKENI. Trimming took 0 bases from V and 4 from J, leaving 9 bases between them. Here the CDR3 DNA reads TGTGCCAGCTCACCACCGGGGGGCGGAGAGACCCAGTACTTC. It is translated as CASSPPGGGETQYF.

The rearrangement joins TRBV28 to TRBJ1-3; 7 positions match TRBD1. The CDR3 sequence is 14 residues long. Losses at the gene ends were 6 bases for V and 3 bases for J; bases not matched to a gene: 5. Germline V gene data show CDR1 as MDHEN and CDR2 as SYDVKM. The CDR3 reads CASRPGQDGNTIYF. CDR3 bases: TGTGCCAGCAGACCCGGACAGGATGGAAACACCATATATTTT.

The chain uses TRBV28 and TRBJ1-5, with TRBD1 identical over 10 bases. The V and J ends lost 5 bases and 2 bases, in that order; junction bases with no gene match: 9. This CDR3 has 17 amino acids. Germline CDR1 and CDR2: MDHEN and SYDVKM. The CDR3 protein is CASSLPTGGSGNQPQHF. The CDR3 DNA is TGTGCCAGCAGTCTTCCGACAGGGGGCTCGGGCAATCAGCCCCAGCATTTT.

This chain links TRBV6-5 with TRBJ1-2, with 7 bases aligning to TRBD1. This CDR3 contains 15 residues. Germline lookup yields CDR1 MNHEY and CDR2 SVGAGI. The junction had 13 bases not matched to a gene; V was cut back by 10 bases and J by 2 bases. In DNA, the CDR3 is TGTGCCATCAGCGCTCAAGGGGGCCGAAACTATGGCTACACCTTC. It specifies CAISAQGGRNYGYTF.

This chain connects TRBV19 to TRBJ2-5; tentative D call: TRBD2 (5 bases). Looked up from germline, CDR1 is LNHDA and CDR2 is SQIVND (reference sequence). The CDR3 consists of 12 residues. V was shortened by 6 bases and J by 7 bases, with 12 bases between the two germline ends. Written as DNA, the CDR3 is TGTGCCAGTAGCGAATATCGGGGGACCCAGTACTTC. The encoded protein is CASSEYRGTQYF. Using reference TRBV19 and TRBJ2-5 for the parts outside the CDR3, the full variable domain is DGGITQSPKYLFRKEGQNVTLSCEQNLNHDAMYWYRQDPGQGLRLIYYSQIVNDFQKGDIAEGYSVSREKKESFPLTVTSAQKNPTAFYLCASSEYRGTQYFGPGTRLLVL.

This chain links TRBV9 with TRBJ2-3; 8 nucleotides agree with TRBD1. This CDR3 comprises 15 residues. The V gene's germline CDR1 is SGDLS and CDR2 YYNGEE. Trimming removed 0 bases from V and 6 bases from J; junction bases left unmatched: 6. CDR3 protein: CASSVGDRGYDTQYF. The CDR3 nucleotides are TGTGCCAGCAGCGTAGGTGACAGGGGTTACGATACGCAGTATTTT.

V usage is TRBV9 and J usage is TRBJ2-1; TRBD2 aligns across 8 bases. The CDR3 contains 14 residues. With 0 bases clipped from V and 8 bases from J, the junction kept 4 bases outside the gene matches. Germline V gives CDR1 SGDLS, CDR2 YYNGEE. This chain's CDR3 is CASSVDGTRYEQFF. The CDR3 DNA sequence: TGTGCCAGCAGCGTAGATGGGACTAGGTATGAGCAGTTCTTC.

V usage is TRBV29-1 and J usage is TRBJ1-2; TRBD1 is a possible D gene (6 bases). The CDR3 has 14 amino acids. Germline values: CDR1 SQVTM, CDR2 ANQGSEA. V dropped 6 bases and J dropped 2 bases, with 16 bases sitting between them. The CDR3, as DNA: TGCAGCGTCGCGGACAGCCCGAGGAACTATGGCTACACCTTC. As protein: CSVADSPRNYGYTF.

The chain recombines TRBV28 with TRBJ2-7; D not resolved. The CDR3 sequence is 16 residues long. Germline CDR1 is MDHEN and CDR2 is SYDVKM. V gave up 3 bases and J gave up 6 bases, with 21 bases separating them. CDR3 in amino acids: CASSFGQANLRGEQYF. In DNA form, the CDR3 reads TGTGCCAGCAGTTTTGGGCAGGCCAACCTCCGTGGCGAGCAGTACTTC.

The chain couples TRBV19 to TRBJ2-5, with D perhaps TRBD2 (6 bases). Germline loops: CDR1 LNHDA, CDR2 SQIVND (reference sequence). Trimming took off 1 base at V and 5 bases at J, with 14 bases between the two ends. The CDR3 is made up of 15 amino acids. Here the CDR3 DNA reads TGTGCCAGTAGTATAGCGTGGAGGGTTCTGGAGACCCAGTACTTC. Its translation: CASSIAWRVLETQYF.

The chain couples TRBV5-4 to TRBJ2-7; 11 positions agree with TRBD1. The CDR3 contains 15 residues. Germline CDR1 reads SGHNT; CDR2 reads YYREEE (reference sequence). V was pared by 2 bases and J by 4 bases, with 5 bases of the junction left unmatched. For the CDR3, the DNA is TGTGCCAGCAGCTTAGGACAGGGGGCAAGGTACGAGCAGTACTTC. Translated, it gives CASSLGQGARYEQYF.

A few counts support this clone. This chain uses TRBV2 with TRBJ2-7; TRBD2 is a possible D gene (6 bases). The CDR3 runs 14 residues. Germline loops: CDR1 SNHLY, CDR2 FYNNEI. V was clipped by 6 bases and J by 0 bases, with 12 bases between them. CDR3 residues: CASRVAVLSYEQYF. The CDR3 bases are TGTGCCAGCAGAGTAGCGGTACTCTCCTACGAGCAGTACTTC.

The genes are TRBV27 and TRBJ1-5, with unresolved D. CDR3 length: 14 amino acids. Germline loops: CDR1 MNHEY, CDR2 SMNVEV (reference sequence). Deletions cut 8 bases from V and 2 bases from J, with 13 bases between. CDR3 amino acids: CASGEFGGNQPQHF. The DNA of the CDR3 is TGTGCCAGCGGCGAGTTTGGTGGCAATCAGCCCCAGCATTTT.

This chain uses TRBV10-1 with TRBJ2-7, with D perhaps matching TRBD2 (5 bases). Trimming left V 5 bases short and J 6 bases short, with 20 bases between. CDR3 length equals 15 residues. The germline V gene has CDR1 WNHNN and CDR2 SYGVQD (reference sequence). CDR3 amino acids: CASSKRALSAGEQYF. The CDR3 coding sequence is TGCGCCAGCAGTAAAAGGGCCCTCAGCGCGGGCGAGCAGTACTTC.

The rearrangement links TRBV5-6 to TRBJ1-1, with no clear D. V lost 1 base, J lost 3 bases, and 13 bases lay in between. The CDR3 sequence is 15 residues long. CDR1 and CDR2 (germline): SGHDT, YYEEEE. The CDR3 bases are TGTGCCAGCAGCTTGAGGCTGGGGTCGGACACTGAAGCTTTCTTT. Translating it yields CASSLRLGSDTEAFF.

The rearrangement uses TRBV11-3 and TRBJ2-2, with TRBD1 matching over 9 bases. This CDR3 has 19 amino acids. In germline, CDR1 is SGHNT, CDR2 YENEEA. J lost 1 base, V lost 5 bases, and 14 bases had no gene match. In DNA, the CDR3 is TGTGCCAGCAGCCCGGGACAGGGAAGTCAACAGTGGAACACCGGGGAGCTGTTTTTT. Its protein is CASSPGQGSQQWNTGELFF.

In DNA form, the CDR3 reads TGTGCCAGCAGCCGGGGGACAGATACGCAGTATTTT. This gives the protein CASSRGTDTQYF. V is TRBV5-4 and J is TRBJ2-3; D perhaps matches TRBD2 (6 bases). V lost 4 bases and J 3 bases, leaving 6 bases between the germline ends. The CDR3 has 12 residues. Germline CDR1 reads SGHNT; CDR2 reads YYREEE (reference sequence).

The CDR3 DNA reads as TGTGCCAGCAGTCCCCCAACGGGACAGCGTCATGGCTACACCTTC. Translating it yields CASSPPTGQRHGYTF. The chain links TRBV6-5 to TRBJ1-2; 7 bases map to TRBD1. This CDR3 is built from 15 residues. J gave up 6 bases and V 5 bases, and 12 bases lay outside the gene matches. Germline loops: CDR1 MNHEY, CDR2 SVGAGI.

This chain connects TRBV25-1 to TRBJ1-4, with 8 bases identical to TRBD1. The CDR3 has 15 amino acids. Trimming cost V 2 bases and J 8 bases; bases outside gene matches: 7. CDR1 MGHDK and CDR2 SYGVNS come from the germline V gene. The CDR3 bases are TGTGCCAGCAGTGAAGCAACAGGGGGGGACGAAAAACTGTTTTTT. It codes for CASSEATGGDEKLFF. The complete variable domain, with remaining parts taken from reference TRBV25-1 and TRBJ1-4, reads EADIYQTPRYLVIGTGKKITLECSQTMGHDKMYWYQQDPGMELHLIHYSYGVNSTEKGDLSSESTVSRIRTEHFPLTLESARPSHTSQYLCASSEATGGDEKLFFGSGTQLSVL.

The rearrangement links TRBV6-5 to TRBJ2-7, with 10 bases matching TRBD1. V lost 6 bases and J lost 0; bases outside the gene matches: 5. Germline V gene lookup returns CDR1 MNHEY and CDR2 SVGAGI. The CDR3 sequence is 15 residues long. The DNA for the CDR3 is TGTGCCAGCAGATTCGGACAGGGGGGCTCCTACGAGCAGTACTTC. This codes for CASRFGQGGSYEQYF.

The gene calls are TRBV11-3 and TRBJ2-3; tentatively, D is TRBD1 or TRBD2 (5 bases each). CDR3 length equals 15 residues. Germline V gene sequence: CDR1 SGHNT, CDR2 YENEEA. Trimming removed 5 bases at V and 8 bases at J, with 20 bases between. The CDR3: CASSPFAGSGSTQYF. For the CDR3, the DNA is TGTGCCAGCAGCCCTTTTGCGGGTTCAGGGAGTACGCAGTATTTT.

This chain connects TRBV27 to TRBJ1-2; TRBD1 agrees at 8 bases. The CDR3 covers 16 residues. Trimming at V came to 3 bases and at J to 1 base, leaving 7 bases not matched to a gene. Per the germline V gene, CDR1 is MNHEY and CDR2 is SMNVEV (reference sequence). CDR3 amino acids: CASSFLGQGRNYGYTF. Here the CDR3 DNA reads TGTGCCAGCAGTTTCTTAGGACAGGGACGTAACTATGGCTACACCTTC.

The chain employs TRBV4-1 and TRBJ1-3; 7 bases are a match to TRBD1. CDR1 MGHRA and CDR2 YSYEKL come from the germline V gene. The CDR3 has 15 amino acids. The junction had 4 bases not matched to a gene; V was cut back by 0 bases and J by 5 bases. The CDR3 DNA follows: TGCGCCAGCAGCCAAGAGGACAGGTTAAGAAACACCATATATTTT. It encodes CASSQEDRLRNTIYF.

CDR3 coding DNA: TGTGCCAGCAGTTTATTTCTCTACGAGCAGTACTTC. It specifies CASSLFLYEQYF. This chain links TRBV28 with TRBJ2-7, with D hard to call. Germline CDR1 MDHEN, CDR2 SYDVKM. Between the trimmed V and J ends, which lost 1 base and 3 bases, there was a span of 4 bases. This CDR3 comprises 12 residues.

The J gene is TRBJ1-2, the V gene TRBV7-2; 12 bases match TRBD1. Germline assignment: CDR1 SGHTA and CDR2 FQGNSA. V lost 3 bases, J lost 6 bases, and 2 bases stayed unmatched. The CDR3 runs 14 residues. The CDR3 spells CASSFGTGGDGYTF. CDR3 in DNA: TGTGCCAGCAGCTTTGGGACAGGGGGCGATGGCTACACCTTC.

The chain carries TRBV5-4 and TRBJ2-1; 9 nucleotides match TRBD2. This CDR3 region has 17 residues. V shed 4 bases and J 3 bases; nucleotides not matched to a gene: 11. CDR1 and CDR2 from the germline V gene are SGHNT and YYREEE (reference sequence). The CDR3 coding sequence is TGTGCCAGCAGCCCCCGTAGTCTAGCGGGAATCTACAATGAGCAGTTCTTC. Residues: CASSPRSLAGIYNEQFF.

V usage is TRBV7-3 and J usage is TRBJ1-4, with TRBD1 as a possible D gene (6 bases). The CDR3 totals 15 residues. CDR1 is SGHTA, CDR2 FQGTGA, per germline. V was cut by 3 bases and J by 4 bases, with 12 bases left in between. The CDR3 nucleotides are TGTGCCAGCAGCTTGACCGGGACACGTAATGAAAAACTGTTTTTT. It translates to CASSLTGTRNEKLFF.

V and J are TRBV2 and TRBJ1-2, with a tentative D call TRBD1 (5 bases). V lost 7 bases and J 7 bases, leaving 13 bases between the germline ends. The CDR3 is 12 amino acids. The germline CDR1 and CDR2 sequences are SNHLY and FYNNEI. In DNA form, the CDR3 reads TGTGCCAGCACCCCCCGGGGCCGTGGCTACACCTTC. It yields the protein CASTPRGRGYTF.